The 32 T cell receptor beta chains given below trace back to one sample, sequenced in a study of vaccination and CD4 T cells after COVID-19 (dated by TCRdb to the early 2020s). Libraries were prepared through PCR. The sequencer was an Illumina iSeq 100. Starting from the raw public reads, TCRdb applied fastp trimming at Q25, assembled clones with MiXCR and retained in-frame beta chains. Every distinct CDR3 protein forms one entry, paired with its most common genes and DNA. Across this sample there are about 18,000 distinct CDR3 sequences, with roughly two thirds seen only once. Approximately 1.2% of the sample goes to the ten largest clones. The input for sequencing was CD4+ T cells from blood, taken after SARS-CoV-2 vaccination. Receptors originate from a human donor who had recovered from COVID-19.

This clonotype was seen only a few times. This sequence joins TRBV28 and TRBJ2-2; no definite D call. The CDR3 covers 12 residues. Trimming took 8 bases from V and 3 from J, leaving 7 bases between them. Per germline, CDR1 MDHEN and CDR2 SYDVKM. The CDR3: CASLRYTGELFF. The CDR3 region has the DNA TGTGCCAGCCTTCGGTACACCGGGGAGCTGTTTTTT.

The chain couples TRBV29-1 to TRBJ2-5; tentatively, D is TRBD1 or TRBD2 (6 bases each). Trimming cost V 5 bases and J 5 bases, with 18 bases left between them. This CDR3 is built from 14 residues. Germline V lookup: CDR1 SQVTM, CDR2 ANQGSEA. DNA for the CDR3: TGCAGCGTTTCCCACACTACAGGGAGGGAGACCCAGTACTTC. Translated: CSVSHTTGRETQYF.

The rearrangement links TRBV30 to TRBJ2-7; D gene ambiguous. From germline, CDR1 is GTSNPN and CDR2 SVGIG (reference sequence). The CDR3 sequence is 12 residues long. Trimming removed 3 bases at V and 4 bases at J, with 10 bases between. CDR3 bases: TGTGCCTGGAGACAGATTGGGTACGAGCAGTACTTC. It encodes CAWRQIGYEQYF.

This chain links TRBV28 with TRBJ2-7; D remains ambiguous. Deletions cut 6 bases from V and 4 bases from J, with 22 bases between. Looked up from germline, CDR1 is MDHEN and CDR2 is SYDVKM. The CDR3 consists of 16 residues. CDR3 residues: CASSQTDGTERYEQYF. The CDR3 DNA reads TGTGCCAGCAGCCAGACGGACGGAACTGAACGTTACGAGCAGTACTTC.

V usage is TRBV6-1 and J usage is TRBJ1-2; D remains unclear. The germline V and J ends were trimmed by 4 bases and 4 bases, with 19 bases remaining between them. CDR1 and CDR2 (germline): MNHNS, SASEGT. The CDR3 loop spans 16 amino acids. The CDR3 nucleotides are TGTGCCAGCAGTGGACCGGGCCCTTTCACCCGCTATGGCTACACCTTC. It yields the protein CASSGPGPFTRYGYTF.

This sequence joins TRBV23-1 and TRBJ1-2; D perhaps matches TRBD1 (6 bases). TRBV23-1 is known as an ORF, though its function is uncertain. The CDR3 runs 14 residues. Trimming left V 2 bases short and J 4 bases short, with 11 bases between. The CDR3 DNA follows: TGCGCCAGCAGTCAAAAGGACAGATGCTATGGCTACACCTTC. Its protein product is CASSQKDRCYGYTF.

The table lists this clonotype with a count of one. The rearrangement uses TRBV24-1 and TRBJ2-3, with 8 bases matching TRBD2. Looked up from germline, CDR1 is KGHDR and CDR2 is SFDVKD. The length of the CDR3 is 24 residues. With V trimmed by 2 bases and J by 2 bases, 29 bases remained unmatched. CDR3 sequence (DNA): TGTGCCACCAGTGATTCCACGAGGCAGGGACCGGGACTAGTTATTACTGTCCTCACAGATACGCAGTATTTT. This codes for CATSDSTRQGPGLVITVLTDTQYF.

This clonotype was observed a handful of times. The rearrangement joins TRBV19 to TRBJ2-3, with 8 bases identical to TRBD2. V trimming: 4 bases; J trimming: 4 bases; junction bases outside the gene matches: 10. Germline CDR1 is LNHDA and CDR2 is SQIVND (reference sequence). The CDR3 extends over 16 amino acids. Here the CDR3 DNA reads TGTGCCAGTAGTAGTCAGAGCGGGAGAGAACCAGATACGCAGTATTTT. As protein: CASSSQSGREPDTQYF. The whole variable domain, remainder taken from reference TRBV19 and TRBJ2-3, is DGGITQSPKYLFRKEGQNVTLSCEQNLNHDAMYWYRQDPGQGLRLIYYSQIVNDFQKGDIAEGYSVSREKKESFPLTVTSAQKNPTAFYLCASSSQSGREPDTQYFGPGTRLTVL.

The V call is TRBV11-3, the J call TRBJ2-3; a weak D match, TRBD1 (6 bases). This CDR3 is built from 14 residues. Germline lookup yields CDR1 SGHNT and CDR2 YENEEA. V dropped 4 bases and J dropped 4 bases, with 12 bases sitting between them. The CDR3 reads CASSSGRGPDTQYF. CDR3 bases: TGTGCCAGCAGCTCGGGCAGGGGCCCAGATACGCAGTATTTT. Full variable domain (outside the CDR3, taken from reference TRBV11-3 and TRBJ2-3): EAGVVQSPRYKIIEKKQPVAFWCNPISGHNTLYWYLQNLGQGPELLIRYENEEAVDDSQLPKDRFSAERLKGVDSTLKIQPAELGDSAVYLCASSSGRGPDTQYFGPGTRLTVL.

The chain couples TRBV7-3 to TRBJ1-1; D ambiguous. The CDR3 has 13 amino acids. Trimming stripped 6 bases from V and 2 bases from J, with 10 bases between. Germline V gives CDR1 SGHTA, CDR2 FQGTGA. The CDR3 loop reads CASRANRNTEAFF. In DNA, the CDR3 is TGTGCCAGCAGGGCCAACAGAAACACTGAAGCTTTCTTT.

This chain joins TRBV27 and TRBJ1-1; D remains ambiguous. Trimming removed 3 bases from V and 5 bases from J, with 16 bases in between. The CDR3 loop spans 15 amino acids. Germline CDR1 reads MNHEY; CDR2 reads SMNVEV (reference sequence). The CDR3 sequence: CASSFSGSYGTEAFF. The CDR3 nucleotides read TGTGCCAGCAGTTTTTCGGGTTCCTACGGTACTGAAGCTTTCTTT.

The chain uses TRBV4-3 and TRBJ2-5; tentatively, D is TRBD2 (5 bases). The CDR3 has 14 amino acids. Germline CDR1 reads LGHNA; CDR2 reads YSLEER. V lost 0 bases, J lost 5 bases, and 10 bases lay in between. CDR3 sequence: CASSQDPRAETQYF. As DNA, the CDR3 is TGCGCCAGCAGCCAAGATCCGCGGGCGGAGACCCAGTACTTC.

The V and J genes are TRBV21-1 and TRBJ2-1. TRBV21-1 is reported as a pseudogene. CDR3 length: 12 residues. The CDR3, as DNA: TGTGCCAGCGGAAGCTCCTACAATGAGCAGTTCTTC. Its translation is CASGSSYNEQFF.

This clonotype was counted a few times. V gene TRBV27 combines with J gene TRBJ2-7, with D possibly TRBD2 on 5 matching bases. Germline V CDR1 and CDR2: MNHEY, SMNVEV (reference sequence). V lost 3 bases to trimming and J lost 7 bases, with 19 bases between them. The CDR3 has 15 residues. CDR3 in amino acids: CASSFLSRGLDEQYF. The CDR3 nucleotides read TGTGCCAGCAGTTTTCTTTCCCGCGGGTTAGATGAGCAGTACTTC.

This chain joins TRBV10-1 and TRBJ2-7; D not certain. The ends were cut back, 3 bases at V and 6 bases at J, with 12 bases in the middle. The CDR3 is made up of 13 amino acids. The germline V gene has CDR1 WNHNN and CDR2 SYGVQD (reference sequence). CDR3 in DNA: TGCGCCAGCAGTGATAGGGTCCGAGGCGAGCAGTACTTC. It encodes CASSDRVRGEQYF.

The J gene is TRBJ1-1, the V gene TRBV7-9; D gene uncertain. The CDR3 is 14 amino acids. Looked up from germline, CDR1 is SEHNR and CDR2 is FQNEAQ (reference sequence). V was pared by 3 bases and J by 0 bases, with 8 bases between. The CDR3 DNA sequence: TGTGCCAGCAGCTTTAAAACAGTGAACACTGAAGCTTTCTTT. It translates to CASSFKTVNTEAFF. The whole variable domain, remainder taken from reference TRBV7-9 and TRBJ1-1, is DTGVSQNPRHKITKRGQNVTFRCDPISEHNRLYWYRQTLGQGPEFLTYFQNEAQLEKSRLLSDRFSAERPKGSFSTLEIQRTEQGDSAMYLCASSFKTVNTEAFFGQGTRLTVV.

The V call is TRBV5-1, the J call TRBJ1-6; perhaps TRBD1 as D (6 bases). The CDR3 has 15 amino acids. Trimming cost V 2 bases and J 5 bases, with 11 bases left between them. CDR1 is SGHRS and CDR2 is YFSETQ in the germline V gene. The CDR3 nucleotides read TGCGCCAGCAGCTTCCTTGGGGGCGATAATTCACCCCTCCACTTT. Its translation: CASSFLGGDNSPLHF.

The DNA for the CDR3 is TGTGCCAGCACCTCAATCATCGAGACCCAGTACTTC. It is translated as CASTSIIETQYF. The chain carries TRBV6-2 or TRBV6-3 and TRBJ2-5; D gene uncertain. Germline assignment: CDR1 MNHEY and CDR2 SVGEGT. The CDR3 spans 12 residues. V was trimmed by 7 bases and J by 5 bases, leaving 11 bases between them.

This chain joins TRBV6-5 and TRBJ2-3, with D tentatively TRBD2 (5 bases). The CDR3 length is 17 residues. CDR1 is MNHEY and CDR2 is SVGAGI in the germline V gene. V dropped 0 bases and J dropped 0 bases, with 13 bases sitting between them. For the CDR3, the DNA is TGTGCCAGCAGTTACTCGCGCTTAGCGCCTAGCACAGATACGCAGTATTTT. Translation: CASSYSRLAPSTDTQYF.

The chain combines TRBV5-4 with TRBJ2-2; the match to TRBD2 covers 13 bases. This CDR3 spans 17 amino acids. With V trimmed by 3 bases and J by 1 base, 3 bases remained unmatched. Germline-derived CDR1 and CDR2 are SGHNT and YYREEE (reference sequence). Written as DNA, the CDR3 is TGTGCCAGCAGCTCTTGGACTAGCGGGAGGAACACCGGGGAGCTGTTTTTT. This gives the protein CASSSWTSGRNTGELFF. The full variable domain, its missing parts supplied by reference TRBV5-4 and TRBJ2-2, is ETGVTQSPTHLIKTRGQQVTLRCSSQSGHNTVSWYQQALGQGPQFIFQYYREEENGRGNFPPRFSGLQFPNYSSELNVNALELDDSALYLCASSSWTSGRNTGELFFGEGSRLTVL.

The J gene is TRBJ2-3, the V gene TRBV5-4; no clear D gene. With 1 base removed from V and 0 bases from J, the gap between germline ends came to 0 bases. CDR3 length equals 12 residues. Germline assignment: CDR1 SGHNT and CDR2 YYREEE (reference sequence). The DNA for the CDR3 is TGTGCCAGCAGCTTGAGCACAGATACGCAGTATTTT. Its translation: CASSLSTDTQYF.

This clonotype was counted only a few times. The rearrangement links TRBV20-1 to TRBJ2-1; 10 positions agree with TRBD2. This CDR3 spans 16 amino acids. Germline V gene sequence: CDR1 DFQATT, CDR2 SNEGSKA (reference sequence). J was trimmed by 1 base and V by 1 base; bases with no gene match: 4. The DNA for the CDR3 is TGCAGTGCTAGAGTTCCTAGCGGGAGATCCTACAATGAGCAGTTCTTC. It codes for CSARVPSGRSYNEQFF.

V and J are TRBV20-1 and TRBJ2-3; D possibly uses TRBD1 or TRBD2 (6 bases each). This CDR3 is built from 16 residues. In germline, CDR1 is DFQATT, CDR2 SNEGSKA (reference sequence). V gave up 6 bases and J gave up 1 base, with 20 bases separating them. In DNA, the CDR3 is TGCAGTGCCCCGGGCCGGGGGCACTTCGGCACAGATACGCAGTATTTT. Its protein is CSAPGRGHFGTDTQYF.

The rearrangement links TRBV20-1 to TRBJ1-6; 7 bases line up with TRBD1. The V gene end was trimmed by 2 bases and the J gene end by 4 bases; junction bases not matched to a gene: 5. Germline-derived CDR1 and CDR2 are DFQATT and SNEGSKA (reference sequence). This CDR3 is built from 15 residues. The CDR3 bases are TGCAGTGCTAGAACGGGACAGAATTATAATTCACCCCTCCACTTT. This codes for CSARTGQNYNSPLHF.

The V and J genes are TRBV7-8 and TRBJ1-5; D ambiguous. The CDR3 consists of 17 residues. From germline, CDR1 is SGHVS and CDR2 FQNEAQ. Between the trimmed V and J ends, which lost 5 bases and 2 bases, there was a span of 19 bases. The CDR3 spells CASSHSAGKIGNQPQHF. CDR3 nucleotide sequence: TGTGCCAGCAGCCACTCGGCCGGAAAAATTGGCAATCAGCCCCAGCATTTT. Looking up the rest from reference TRBV7-8 and TRBJ1-5 gives the full variable domain: GAGVSQSPRYKVAKRGQDVALRCDPISGHVSLFWYQQALGQGPEFLTYFQNEAQLDKSGLPSDRFFAERPEGSVSTLKIQRTQQEDSAVYLCASSHSAGKIGNQPQHFGDGTRLSIL.

The chain links TRBV6-1 to TRBJ1-5; D gene unclear. This CDR3 region has 13 residues. Trimming removed 1 base at V and 9 bases at J, with 10 bases between. In germline, CDR1 is MNHNS, CDR2 SASEGT. CDR3 sequence: CASSEELIRPQHF. CDR3 sequence (DNA): TGTGCCAGCAGTGAAGAATTAATCCGGCCCCAGCATTTT.

V usage is TRBV6-5 and J usage is TRBJ1-5, with D perhaps TRBD1 (5 bases). The CDR3 has 15 amino acids. Per germline, CDR1 MNHEY and CDR2 SVGAGI. Between the trimmed V and J ends, which lost 0 bases and 7 bases, there was a span of 13 bases. The CDR3 DNA is TGTGCCAGCAGTTACTCGCAGGGAGGGAGCCAGCCCCAGCATTTT. Its protein is CASSYSQGGSQPQHF.

The rearrangement uses TRBV20-1 and TRBJ1-2, with 7 bases matching TRBD1. Trimming at V came to 4 bases and at J to 4 bases, leaving 15 bases not matched to a gene. Germline assignment: CDR1 DFQATT and CDR2 SNEGSKA (reference sequence). This CDR3 comprises 16 residues. The CDR3 nucleotides read TGCAGTGCTATAAAAGGGGGGGACAGCTTCCCCTATGGCTACACCTTC. Its translation is CSAIKGGDSFPYGYTF.

The rearrangement links TRBV25-1 to TRBJ1-2; the D is unclear. CDR1 is MGHDK and CDR2 is SYGVNS in the germline V gene. Trimming removed 7 bases at V and 3 bases at J, with 15 bases between. CDR3 length: 14 residues. The CDR3 nucleotides read TGTGCCAGCACGGCCTCTACGGGTGACTATGGCTACACCTTC. It codes for CASTASTGDYGYTF.

CDR3 DNA sequence: TGTGCCAGCAGTTTATTGGCAACTAATGAAAAACTGTTTTTT. This codes for CASSLLATNEKLFF. The V gene is TRBV27, the J gene TRBJ1-4; D is uncertain. Germline CDR1 MNHEY, CDR2 SMNVEV (reference sequence). Trimming removed 1 base at V and 0 bases at J, with 3 bases between. The CDR3 is made up of 14 amino acids.

This clonotype was observed a few times. The chain recombines TRBV6-1 with TRBJ2-5; D gene uncertain. Germline V CDR1 and CDR2: MNHNS, SASEGT. CDR3 size: 11 residues. Trimming pared 6 bases from V and 7 bases from J, leaving 9 bases between. This chain's CDR3 is CASSHAGTQYF. Here the CDR3 DNA reads TGTGCCAGCAGCCACGCCGGGACCCAGTACTTC.

V usage is TRBV6-1 and J usage is TRBJ2-7; TRBD2 aligns across 14 bases. Germline V gives CDR1 MNHNS, CDR2 SASEGT. The CDR3 runs to 20 residues. V gave up 6 bases and J gave up 0 bases; unmatched junction bases: 16. In DNA, the CDR3 is TGTGCCAGCAGGGCCAGAACCCCCGGGACTAGCGGGAGAAGCTCCTACGAGCAGTACTTC. It yields the protein CASRARTPGTSGRSSYEQYF.